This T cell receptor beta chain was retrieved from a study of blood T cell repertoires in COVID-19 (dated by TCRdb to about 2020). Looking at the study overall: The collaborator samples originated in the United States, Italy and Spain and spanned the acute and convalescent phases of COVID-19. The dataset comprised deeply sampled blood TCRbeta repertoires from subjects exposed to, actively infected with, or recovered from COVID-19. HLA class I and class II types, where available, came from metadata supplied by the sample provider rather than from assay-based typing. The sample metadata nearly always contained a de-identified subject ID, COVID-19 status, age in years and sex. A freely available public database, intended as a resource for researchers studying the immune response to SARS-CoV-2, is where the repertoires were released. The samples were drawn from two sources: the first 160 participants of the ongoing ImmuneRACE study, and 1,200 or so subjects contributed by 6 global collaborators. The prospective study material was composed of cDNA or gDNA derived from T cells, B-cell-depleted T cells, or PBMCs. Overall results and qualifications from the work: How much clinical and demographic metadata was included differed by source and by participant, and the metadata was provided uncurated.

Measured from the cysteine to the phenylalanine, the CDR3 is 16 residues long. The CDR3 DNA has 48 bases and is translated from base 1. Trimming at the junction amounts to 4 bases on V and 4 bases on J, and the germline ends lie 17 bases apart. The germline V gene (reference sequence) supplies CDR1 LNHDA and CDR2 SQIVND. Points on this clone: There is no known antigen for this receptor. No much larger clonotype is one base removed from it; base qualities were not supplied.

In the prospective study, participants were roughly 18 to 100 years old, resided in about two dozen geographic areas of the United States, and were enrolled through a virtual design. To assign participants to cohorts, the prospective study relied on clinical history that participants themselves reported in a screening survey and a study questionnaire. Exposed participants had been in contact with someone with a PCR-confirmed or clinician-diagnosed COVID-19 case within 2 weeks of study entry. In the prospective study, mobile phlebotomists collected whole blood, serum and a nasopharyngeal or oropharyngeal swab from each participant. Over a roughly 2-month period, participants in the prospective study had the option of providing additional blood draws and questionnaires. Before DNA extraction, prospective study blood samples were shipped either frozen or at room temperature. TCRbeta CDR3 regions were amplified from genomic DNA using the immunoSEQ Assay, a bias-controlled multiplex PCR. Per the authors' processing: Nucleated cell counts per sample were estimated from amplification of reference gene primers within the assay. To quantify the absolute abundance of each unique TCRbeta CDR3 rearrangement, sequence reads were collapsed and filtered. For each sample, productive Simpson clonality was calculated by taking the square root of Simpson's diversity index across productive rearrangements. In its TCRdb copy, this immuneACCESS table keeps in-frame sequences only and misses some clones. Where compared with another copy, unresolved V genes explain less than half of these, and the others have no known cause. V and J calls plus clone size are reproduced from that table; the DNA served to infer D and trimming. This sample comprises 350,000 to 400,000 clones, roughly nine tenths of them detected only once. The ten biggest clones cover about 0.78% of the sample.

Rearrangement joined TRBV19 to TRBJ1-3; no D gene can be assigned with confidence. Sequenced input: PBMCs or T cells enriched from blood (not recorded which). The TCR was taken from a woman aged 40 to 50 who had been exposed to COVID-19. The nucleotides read TGTGCCAGTAGTACATCCAGGAATATCCTCGGAAACACCATATATTTT. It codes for CASSTSRNILGNTIYF.